These 25 T cell receptor beta chains were sequenced from one sample in a study of CD8+CD57+ T cells in acquired aplastic anemia (dated by TCRdb to the late 2010s). The data were produced on an Illumina HiSeq 2000. Genomic DNA served as template for TCR beta VDJ combination and CDR3 sequence profiling. TCRdb itself trimmed the public reads at Q25 with fastp, ran MiXCR and retained productive beta chains. Each CDR3 protein gets just one entry, which takes the most common genes and DNA from the rows behind it. In this sample the table shows 250,000 to 300,000 distinct CDR3 sequences, 55% to 65% of which occur a single time. Approximately 8% of the sample comes from the top ten. The specimen sequenced was sorted CD4+, CD8+, or CD8+CD57+ T cells (not recorded which) from PBMCs. The receptors were gathered from a human donor with severe aplastic anemia or a healthy control (not recorded which).

The chain recombines TRBV29-1 with TRBJ2-7; 14 nucleotides match TRBD2. The length of the CDR3 is 13 residues. V lost 6 bases, J lost 5 bases, and 3 bases stayed unmatched. The germline V gene encodes CDR1 SQVTM and CDR2 ANQGSEA. In DNA form, the CDR3 reads TGCAGCGTGGGACTAGCGGGAGAAAACGAGCAGTACTTC. Its protein is CSVGLAGENEQYF.

This clonotype was seen just once. The junction departs from germline at one end; a sequencing error may be responsible. The rearrangement uses TRBV7-3 and TRBJ2-1; D remains unclear. There are 13 residues in the CDR3. The germline V gene has CDR1 SGHTA and CDR2 FQGTGA. The CDR3 DNA reads as TGTGACAGCAGCTTAAAAGGTATCGGGGAGCAGTTCTTC. Translating it yields CDSSLKGIGEQFF.

The chain carries TRBV19 and TRBJ2-7; D may match TRBD1 or TRBD2 (5 bases each). From germline, CDR1 is LNHDA and CDR2 SQIVND (reference sequence). V was trimmed by 3 bases and J by 5 bases, leaving 11 bases between them. CDR3 size: 13 residues. The chain's CDR3 is CASSIRGPDEQYF. The CDR3 nucleotides read TGTGCCAGTAGTATTCGGGGACCGGACGAGCAGTACTTC.

This clonotype was seen only a few times. The V call is TRBV10-3, the J call TRBJ2-5; 9 nucleotides align to TRBD2. The ends lost 6 bases at V and 1 base at J; junction bases unmatched: 6. The CDR3 length is 15 residues. Germline assignment: CDR1 ENHRY and CDR2 SYGVKD. The DNA of the CDR3 is TGTGCCATCAGGCCGACTAGCGGAGGCCAAGAGACCCAGTACTTC. Translating it yields CAIRPTSGGQETQYF.

This clonotype was seen repeatedly, ten times or more. The rearrangement joins TRBV19 to TRBJ2-7; no definite D call. Trimming removed 6 bases from V and 6 bases from J, with 9 bases in between. Germline V gives CDR1 LNHDA, CDR2 SQIVND (reference sequence). The CDR3 loop spans 11 amino acids. The CDR3 here is CASRGISEQYF. CDR3 DNA sequence: TGTGCCAGTAGGGGGATAAGCGAGCAGTACTTC.

The chain employs TRBV7-9 and TRBJ1-1; D perhaps matches TRBD1 (5 bases). The germline V gene encodes CDR1 SEHNR and CDR2 FQNEAQ (reference sequence). The CDR3 runs 17 residues. V was cut by 1 base and J by 3 bases, with 18 bases left in between. Here the CDR3 reads CASSLGRRLAGDTEAFF. The CDR3 DNA sequence: TGTGCCAGCAGCTTAGGTCGTCGACTAGCGGGGGACACTGAAGCTTTCTTT.

This clonotype appeared a single time. The chain recombines TRBV19 with TRBJ1-5; perhaps TRBD1 as D (5 bases). Trimming took off 0 bases at V and 5 bases at J, with 14 bases between the two ends. The CDR3 loop spans 16 amino acids. From germline, CDR1 is LNHDA and CDR2 SQIVND (reference sequence). CDR3 protein: CASSIDQGGLHQPQHF. CDR3 DNA: TGTGCCAGTAGTATAGATCAGGGAGGCCTCCATCAGCCCCAGCATTTT.

The table lists this clonotype with a count of one. The genes are TRBV5-1 and TRBJ2-5, with a tentative D call TRBD1 (6 bases). Deletions cut 2 bases from V and 2 bases from J, with 16 bases between. Germline V gene sequence: CDR1 SGHRS, CDR2 YFSETQ. The CDR3 length is 16 residues. The CDR3 loop reads CASSLGQRLGQETQYF. The CDR3 DNA follows: TGCGCCAGCAGCTTAGGACAGCGGCTAGGGCAAGAGACCCAGTACTTC.

The gene calls are TRBV20-1 and TRBJ2-1, with D tentatively TRBD1 (5 bases). The CDR3 sequence is 13 residues long. Per germline, CDR1 DFQATT and CDR2 SNEGSKA (reference sequence). Trimming took off 7 bases at V and 5 bases at J, with 15 bases between the two ends. The CDR3, as DNA: TGCAGTGTCTTAAGGGGCCCCAACAATGAGCAGTTCTTC. This translates into CSVLRGPNNEQFF.

The rearrangement links TRBV29-1 to TRBJ2-1, with TRBD1 identical over 9 bases. The germline V gene has CDR1 SQVTM and CDR2 ANQGSEA. The CDR3 spans 13 residues. Losses at the gene ends were 4 bases for V and 8 bases for J; bases not matched to a gene: 6. The CDR3 loop is CSVVGTGRDEQFF. In nucleotides, the CDR3 is TGCAGCGTTGTGGGGACAGGGCGGGATGAGCAGTTCTTC.

This rearrangement joins TRBV20-1 to TRBJ2-1; 8 nucleotides align to TRBD1. Germline V gene lookup returns CDR1 DFQATT and CDR2 SNEGSKA (reference sequence). This CDR3 is 14 amino acids long. The V and J ends lost 6 bases and 5 bases, in that order; junction bases with no gene match: 9. The CDR3: CSADGTGLHNEQFF. The CDR3 DNA follows: TGCAGTGCCGACGGGACAGGACTTCACAATGAGCAGTTCTTC.

A word on this clonotype: One end of the junction varies from germline; a read error may be responsible. This chain uses TRBV5-1 with TRBJ2-1; perhaps TRBD2 as D (6 bases). This CDR3 comprises 15 residues. Germline V CDR1 and CDR2: SGHRS, YFSETQ. The CDR3 DNA sequence: TGTGCCAGCAGCTTAACTAGCAACTCCTACAATGAGCAGTTCTTC. Protein: CASSLTSNSYNEQFF.

This clonotype was counted ten times or more. This chain uses TRBV5-1 with TRBJ1-6; D remains unclear. Trimming cost V 2 bases and J 8 bases, with 14 bases left between them. This CDR3 has 15 residues. Germline assignment: CDR1 SGHRS and CDR2 YFSETQ. CDR3 DNA sequence: TGCGCCAGCAGCTTAATGGTCTCCCGAGATTCACCCCTCCACTTT. Translated, it gives CASSLMVSRDSPLHF. The complete variable domain, with remaining parts taken from reference TRBV5-1 and TRBJ1-6, reads KAGVTQTPRYLIKTRGQQVTLSCSPISGHRSVSWYQQTPGQGLQFLFEYFSETQRNKGNFPGRFSGRQFSNSRSEMNVSTLELGDSALYLCASSLMVSRDSPLHFGNGTRLTVT.

This clonotype was seen once. The rearrangement uses TRBV7-6 and TRBJ2-3; D might be TRBD1 or TRBD2, each matching 5 bases. The V and J ends lost 2 bases and 11 bases respectively, with 26 bases between them. The CDR3 runs 17 residues. Germline-derived CDR1 and CDR2 are SGHVS and FNYEAQ. The CDR3 protein is CASSLLGPGLEGKRQYF. CDR3 sequence (DNA): TGTGCCAGCAGCTTACTGGGCCCGGGGCTAGAGGGAAAGAGGCAGTATTTT.

This rearrangement joins TRBV20-1 to TRBJ1-1; D is perhaps TRBD1 (6 bases). Trimming stripped 0 bases from V and 6 bases from J, with 14 bases between. CDR3 length equals 14 residues. The germline V gene encodes CDR1 DFQATT and CDR2 SNEGSKA (reference sequence). CDR3 coding DNA: TGCAGTGCTAGAGATCCGGGGGGCGGCTCTGAAGCTTTCTTT. Translated: CSARDPGGGSEAFF.

The chain links TRBV6-1 to TRBJ1-1; 8 positions match TRBD1. Per the germline V gene, CDR1 is MNHNS and CDR2 is SASEGT. V lost 4 bases to trimming and J lost 3 bases; unmatched junction nucleotides: 4. The length of the CDR3 is 14 residues. The DNA for the CDR3 is TGTGCCAGCAGTGGAACAGGGGGGTACACTGAAGCTTTCTTT. Translating it yields CASSGTGGYTEAFF.

The chain couples TRBV7-3 to TRBJ2-5; D remains unclear. V was pared by 4 bases and J by 9 bases, with 9 bases between. Per germline, CDR1 SGHTA and CDR2 FQGTGA. The length of the CDR3 is 11 residues. This chain's CDR3 is CASSSQVAQYF. The DNA for the CDR3 is TGTGCCAGCAGCTCACAAGTAGCCCAGTACTTC.

The chain carries TRBV2 and TRBJ1-6; D is undetermined. Germline lookup yields CDR1 SNHLY and CDR2 FYNNEI. Trimming shortened V by 8 bases and J by 4 bases, and 6 bases separated the two germline ends. CDR3 length: 12 amino acids. CDR3 amino acids: CASQVYNSPLHF. The CDR3 region has the DNA TGTGCCAGCCAGGTTTATAATTCACCCCTCCACTTT.

The chain couples TRBV29-1 to TRBJ1-2; 7 bases fit TRBD1. Germline V CDR1 and CDR2: SQVTM, ANQGSEA. V lost 4 bases and J lost 5; bases outside the gene matches: 7. This CDR3 contains 13 residues. In DNA form, the CDR3 reads TGCAGCGTTGCTCAGGGGGGACTTTATGGCTACACCTTC. Amino acid sequence: CSVAQGGLYGYTF.

The chain carries TRBV2 and TRBJ2-7; tentatively, D is TRBD2 (7 bases). CDR1 is SNHLY and CDR2 is FYNNEI in the germline V gene. This CDR3 has 16 residues. The V end lost 8 bases, the J end lost 1 base, and 21 bases lay between the germline ends. CDR3 bases: TGTGCCAGCCAGGGGCGGGGGTCGGTCCTATCCTACGAGCAGTACTTC. It is translated as CASQGRGSVLSYEQYF.

The rearrangement links TRBV7-2 to TRBJ2-7; D might be TRBD1 (6 bases). Trimming shortened V by 3 bases and J by 3 bases, and 12 bases separated the two germline ends. Germline V gives CDR1 SGHTA, CDR2 FQGNSA. The CDR3 consists of 14 residues. CDR3 sequence (DNA): TGTGCCAGCAGCTTTGCAGGGGCGGGCTACGAGCAGTACTTC. Its translation: CASSFAGAGYEQYF.

This clonotype was recorded at least ten times. The chain combines TRBV5-1 with TRBJ2-2; D remains unclear. CDR1 is SGHRS, CDR2 YFSETQ, per germline. The ends were cut back, 3 bases at V and 6 bases at J, with 6 bases in the middle. The CDR3 covers 12 residues. The CDR3 DNA follows: TGCGCCAGCAGCTCCAGTCCCGGGGAGCTGTTTTTT. Its translation: CASSSSPGELFF.

In its sample, this clonotype was seen many times. The chain links TRBV20-1 to TRBJ1-1, with D maybe TRBD1 (5 bases). V was clipped by 5 bases and J by 7 bases, with 8 bases between them. CDR3 length: 10 amino acids. The germline V gene has CDR1 DFQATT and CDR2 SNEGSKA (reference sequence). CDR3: CSAGADEAFF. In nucleotides, the CDR3 is TGCAGTGCTGGGGCGGATGAAGCTTTCTTT.

This clonotype was seen more than once but under ten times. The chain recombines TRBV10-3 with TRBJ2-7, with 11 bases that match TRBD1. CDR1 is ENHRY and CDR2 is SYGVKD in the germline V gene. With 9 bases clipped from V and 6 bases from J, the junction kept 10 bases outside the gene matches. The CDR3 runs 14 residues. The DNA for the CDR3 is TGTGCCATGGGAGGGGGACAGGGGGGCTCCGAGCAGTACTTC. Its protein is CAMGGGQGGSEQYF.

The chain carries TRBV19 and TRBJ2-1, with D perhaps TRBD2 (6 bases). Germline values: CDR1 LNHDA, CDR2 SQIVND (reference sequence). The CDR3 sequence is 14 residues long. V was cut by 6 bases and J by 0 bases, with 9 bases left in between. CDR3: CASSRDSSYNEQFF. The CDR3 DNA follows: TGTGCCAGTAGCAGGGACTCCTCCTACAATGAGCAGTTCTTC.